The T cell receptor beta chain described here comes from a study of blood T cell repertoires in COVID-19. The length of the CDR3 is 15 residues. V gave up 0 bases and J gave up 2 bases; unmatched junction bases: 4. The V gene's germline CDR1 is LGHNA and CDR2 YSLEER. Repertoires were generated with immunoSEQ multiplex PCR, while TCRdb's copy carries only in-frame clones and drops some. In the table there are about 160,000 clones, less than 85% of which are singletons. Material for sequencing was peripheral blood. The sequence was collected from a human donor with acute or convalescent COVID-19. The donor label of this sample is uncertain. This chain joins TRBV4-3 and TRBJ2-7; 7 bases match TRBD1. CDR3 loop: CASSQEWQGAYEQYF. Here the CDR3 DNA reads TGCGCCAGCAGCCAAGAGTGGCAGGGGGCCTACGAGCAGTACTTC.